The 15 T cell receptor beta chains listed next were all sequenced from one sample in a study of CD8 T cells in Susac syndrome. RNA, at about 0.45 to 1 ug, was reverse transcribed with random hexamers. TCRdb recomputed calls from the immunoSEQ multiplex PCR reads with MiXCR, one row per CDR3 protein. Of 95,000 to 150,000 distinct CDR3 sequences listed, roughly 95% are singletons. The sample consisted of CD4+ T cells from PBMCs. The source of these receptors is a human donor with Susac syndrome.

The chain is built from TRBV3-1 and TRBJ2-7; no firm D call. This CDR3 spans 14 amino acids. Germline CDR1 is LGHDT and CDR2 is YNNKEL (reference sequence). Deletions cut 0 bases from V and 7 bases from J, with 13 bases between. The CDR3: CASSQDLGTGEQYF. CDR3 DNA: TGTGCCAGCAGCCAAGATCTCGGAACTGGGGAGCAGTACTTC.

The CDR3 DNA is TGCAGCGTTCTTGGGGGAGTAGCGGGAGCCAATGAGCAGTTCTTC. Translating gives CSVLGGVAGANEQFF. This chain connects TRBV29-1 to TRBJ2-1, with 9 bases that match TRBD2. Germline V gene data show CDR1 as SQVTM and CDR2 as ANQGSEA. This CDR3 has 15 amino acids. Losses at the gene ends were 5 bases for V and 6 bases for J; bases not matched to a gene: 11.

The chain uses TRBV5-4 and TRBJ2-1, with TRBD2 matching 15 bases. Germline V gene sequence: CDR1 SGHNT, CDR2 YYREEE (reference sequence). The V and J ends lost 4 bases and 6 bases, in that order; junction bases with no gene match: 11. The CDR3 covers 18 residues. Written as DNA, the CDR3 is TGTGCCAGCAGCCGTAGGACTAGCGGGAGGGCCGTGGGCAATGAGCAGTTCTTC. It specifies CASSRRTSGRAVGNEQFF. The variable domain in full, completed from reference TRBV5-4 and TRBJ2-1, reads ETGVTQSPTHLIKTRGQQVTLRCSSQSGHNTVSWYQQALGQGPQFIFQYYREEENGRGNFPPRFSGLQFPNYSSELNVNALELDDSALYLCASSRRTSGRAVGNEQFFGPGTRLTVL.

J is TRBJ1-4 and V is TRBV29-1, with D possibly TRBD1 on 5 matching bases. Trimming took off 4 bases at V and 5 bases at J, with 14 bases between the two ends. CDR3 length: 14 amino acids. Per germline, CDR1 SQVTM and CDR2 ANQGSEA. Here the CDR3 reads CSVAGPGPNEKLFF. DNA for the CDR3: TGCAGCGTTGCAGGCCCGGGGCCAAATGAAAAACTGTTTTTT.

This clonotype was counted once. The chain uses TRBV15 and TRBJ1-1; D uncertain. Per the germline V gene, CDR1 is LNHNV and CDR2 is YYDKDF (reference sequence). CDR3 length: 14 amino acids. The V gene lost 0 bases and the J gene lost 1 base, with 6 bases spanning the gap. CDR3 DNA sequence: TGTGCCACCAGCAGAGATCCCCAGAACACTGAAGCTTTCTTT. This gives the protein CATSRDPQNTEAFF.

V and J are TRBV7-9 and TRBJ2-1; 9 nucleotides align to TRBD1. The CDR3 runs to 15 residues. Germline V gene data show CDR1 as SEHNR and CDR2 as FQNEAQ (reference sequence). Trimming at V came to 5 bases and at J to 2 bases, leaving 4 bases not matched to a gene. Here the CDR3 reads CASSHRDRAYNEQFF. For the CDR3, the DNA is TGTGCCAGCAGCCATCGGGACAGGGCCTACAATGAGCAGTTCTTC.

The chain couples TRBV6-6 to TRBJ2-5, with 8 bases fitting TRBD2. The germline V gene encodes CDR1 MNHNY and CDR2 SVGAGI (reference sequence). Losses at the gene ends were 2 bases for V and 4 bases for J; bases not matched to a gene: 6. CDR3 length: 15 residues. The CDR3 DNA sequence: TGTGCCAGCAGTTACGGCGGGAGGAGGGGAGAGACCCAGTACTTC. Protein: CASSYGGRRGETQYF.

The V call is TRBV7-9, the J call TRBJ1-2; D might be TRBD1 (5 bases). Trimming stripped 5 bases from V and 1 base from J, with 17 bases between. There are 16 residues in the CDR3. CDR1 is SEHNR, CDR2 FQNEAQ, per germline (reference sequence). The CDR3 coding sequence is TGTGCCAGCAGCCATGTGGTGTCAGGGCATAACTATGGCTACACCTTC. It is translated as CASSHVVSGHNYGYTF.

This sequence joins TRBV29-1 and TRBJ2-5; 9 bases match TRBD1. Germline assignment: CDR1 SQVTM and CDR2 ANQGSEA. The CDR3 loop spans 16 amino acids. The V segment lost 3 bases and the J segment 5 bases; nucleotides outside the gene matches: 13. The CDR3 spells CSVDGGQGRSRETQYF. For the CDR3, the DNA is TGCAGCGTTGATGGGGGACAGGGCAGGAGCAGGGAGACCCAGTACTTC.

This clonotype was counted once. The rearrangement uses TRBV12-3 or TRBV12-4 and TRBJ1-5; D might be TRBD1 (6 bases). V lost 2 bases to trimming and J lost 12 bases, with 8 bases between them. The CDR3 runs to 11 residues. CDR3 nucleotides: TGTGCCAGCAGTTTAAACAGGGTCCAGCATTTT. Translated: CASSLNRVQHF.

The CDR3: CASSGRTSGRVAEQFF. The CDR3 coding sequence is TGTGCCAGCAGTGGCAGGACTAGCGGGAGAGTTGCTGAGCAGTTCTTC. The gene calls are TRBV12-3 or TRBV12-4 and TRBJ2-1; TRBD2 agrees at 13 bases. The CDR3 contains 16 residues. The V gene end was trimmed by 5 bases and the J gene end by 9 bases; junction bases not matched to a gene: 10.

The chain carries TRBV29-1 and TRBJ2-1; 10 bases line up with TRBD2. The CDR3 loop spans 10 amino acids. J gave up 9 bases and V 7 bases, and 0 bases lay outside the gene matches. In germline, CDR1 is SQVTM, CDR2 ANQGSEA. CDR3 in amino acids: CSGLAGEQFF. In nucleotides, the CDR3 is TGCAGCGGACTAGCGGGTGAGCAGTTCTTC.

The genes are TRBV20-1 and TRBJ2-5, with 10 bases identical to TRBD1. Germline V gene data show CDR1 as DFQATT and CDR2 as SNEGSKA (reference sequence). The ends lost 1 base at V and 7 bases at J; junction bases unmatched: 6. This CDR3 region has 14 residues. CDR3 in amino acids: CSARGTGGSGTQYF. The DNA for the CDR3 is TGCAGTGCTAGAGGGACAGGGGGATCTGGGACCCAGTACTTC.

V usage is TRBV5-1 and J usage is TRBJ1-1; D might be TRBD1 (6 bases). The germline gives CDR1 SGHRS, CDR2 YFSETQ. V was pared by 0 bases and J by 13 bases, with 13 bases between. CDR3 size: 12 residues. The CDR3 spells CASSLAGGQGFF. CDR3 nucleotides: TGCGCCAGCAGCTTGGCGGGGGGCCAGGGTTTCTTT.

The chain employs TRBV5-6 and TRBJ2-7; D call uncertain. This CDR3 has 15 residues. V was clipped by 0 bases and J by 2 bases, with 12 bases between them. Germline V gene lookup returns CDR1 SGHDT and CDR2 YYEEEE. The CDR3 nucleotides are TGTGCCAGCAGCTTGGACTCTGGCAGAACCTACGAGCAGTACTTC. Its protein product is CASSLDSGRTYEQYF. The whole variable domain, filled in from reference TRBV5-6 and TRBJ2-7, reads DAGVTQSPTHLIKTRGQQVTLRCSPKSGHDTVSWYQQALGQGPQFIFQYYEEEERQRGNFPDRFSGHQFPNYSSELNVNALLLGDSALYLCASSLDSGRTYEQYFGPGTRLTVT.